This T cell receptor beta chain was obtained from a study of CD8 T cells in ankylosing spondylitis. Overall study results and limits: Among TCR beta sequences, a motif of eight or nine highly homologous variants appeared characteristic of ankylosing spondylitis blood.

The V end was cut by 3 bases, the J end by 4 bases, with 6 bases between. This CDR3 comprises 12 residues. Germline V lookup: CDR1 SNHLY, CDR2 FYNNEI. One entry per CDR3 protein, called by TCRdb with MiXCR from the 5' RACE reads. The profile shows about 220,000 distinct CDR3 sequences, around 17% of them singletons. This clonotype was seen only a few times. Its specificity is not known. The source of this sequence is a male donor with ankylosing spondylitis. The sequenced material came from blood, either unsorted or a sorted T cell fraction (not recorded which). This chain uses TRBV2 with TRBJ1-1, with D uncertain. CDR3: CASSDGTTEAFF. DNA of the CDR3: TGTGCCAGCAGTGATGGTACCACTGAAGCTTTCTTT.